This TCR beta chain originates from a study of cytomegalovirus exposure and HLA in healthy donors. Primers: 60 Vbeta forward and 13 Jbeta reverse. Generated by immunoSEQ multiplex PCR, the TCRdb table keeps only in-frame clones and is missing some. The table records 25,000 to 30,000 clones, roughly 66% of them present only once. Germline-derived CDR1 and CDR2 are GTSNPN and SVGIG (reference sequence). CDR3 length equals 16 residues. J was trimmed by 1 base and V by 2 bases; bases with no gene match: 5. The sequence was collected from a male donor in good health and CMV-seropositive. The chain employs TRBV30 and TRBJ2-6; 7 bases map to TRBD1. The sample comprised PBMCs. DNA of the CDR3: TGTGCCTGGAGTTTGACAGGGTATTCTGGGGCCAACGTCCTGACTTTC. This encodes CAWSLTGYSGANVLTF. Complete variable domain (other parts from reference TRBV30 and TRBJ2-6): SQTIHQWPATLVQPVGSPLSLECTVEGTSNPNLYWYRQAAGRGLQLLFYSVGIGQISSEVPQNLSASRPQDRQFILSSKKLLLSDSGFYLCAWSLTGYSGANVLTFGAGSRLTVL.